This T cell receptor (beta chain) appears in the sequencing data of a study of blood T cells in healthy people across ages. Whole-study results and caveats: As age increased, TCR beta diversity per million T cells fell in a roughly linear fashion.

It was with a sample-barcoded 5' primer and a J-beta primer mix that a second PCR of roughly 7 to 11 cycles was run. TCRdb reprocessed the 5' RACE reads with MiXCR, giving one entry per CDR3 protein. Of 720,000 or so distinct CDR3 sequences listed, roughly 41% were seen once; the top ten hold 25% to 35%. The trim removed 4 bases at V and 8 bases at J, leaving 5 bases unmatched. Germline lookup yields CDR1 KGHSH and CDR2 LQKENI. The CDR3 totals 14 residues. About this clonotype itself: As yet, its antigen is unknown.

The sequence was obtained from a man older than 75 in good health. The chain has TRBV18 and TRBJ1-4; 9 positions agree with TRBD1. Sequenced: blood. Here the CDR3 DNA reads TGTGCCAGCTCACAGGGACAGGGCGGAGAAAAACTGTTTTTT. Translation: CASSQGQGGEKLFF.